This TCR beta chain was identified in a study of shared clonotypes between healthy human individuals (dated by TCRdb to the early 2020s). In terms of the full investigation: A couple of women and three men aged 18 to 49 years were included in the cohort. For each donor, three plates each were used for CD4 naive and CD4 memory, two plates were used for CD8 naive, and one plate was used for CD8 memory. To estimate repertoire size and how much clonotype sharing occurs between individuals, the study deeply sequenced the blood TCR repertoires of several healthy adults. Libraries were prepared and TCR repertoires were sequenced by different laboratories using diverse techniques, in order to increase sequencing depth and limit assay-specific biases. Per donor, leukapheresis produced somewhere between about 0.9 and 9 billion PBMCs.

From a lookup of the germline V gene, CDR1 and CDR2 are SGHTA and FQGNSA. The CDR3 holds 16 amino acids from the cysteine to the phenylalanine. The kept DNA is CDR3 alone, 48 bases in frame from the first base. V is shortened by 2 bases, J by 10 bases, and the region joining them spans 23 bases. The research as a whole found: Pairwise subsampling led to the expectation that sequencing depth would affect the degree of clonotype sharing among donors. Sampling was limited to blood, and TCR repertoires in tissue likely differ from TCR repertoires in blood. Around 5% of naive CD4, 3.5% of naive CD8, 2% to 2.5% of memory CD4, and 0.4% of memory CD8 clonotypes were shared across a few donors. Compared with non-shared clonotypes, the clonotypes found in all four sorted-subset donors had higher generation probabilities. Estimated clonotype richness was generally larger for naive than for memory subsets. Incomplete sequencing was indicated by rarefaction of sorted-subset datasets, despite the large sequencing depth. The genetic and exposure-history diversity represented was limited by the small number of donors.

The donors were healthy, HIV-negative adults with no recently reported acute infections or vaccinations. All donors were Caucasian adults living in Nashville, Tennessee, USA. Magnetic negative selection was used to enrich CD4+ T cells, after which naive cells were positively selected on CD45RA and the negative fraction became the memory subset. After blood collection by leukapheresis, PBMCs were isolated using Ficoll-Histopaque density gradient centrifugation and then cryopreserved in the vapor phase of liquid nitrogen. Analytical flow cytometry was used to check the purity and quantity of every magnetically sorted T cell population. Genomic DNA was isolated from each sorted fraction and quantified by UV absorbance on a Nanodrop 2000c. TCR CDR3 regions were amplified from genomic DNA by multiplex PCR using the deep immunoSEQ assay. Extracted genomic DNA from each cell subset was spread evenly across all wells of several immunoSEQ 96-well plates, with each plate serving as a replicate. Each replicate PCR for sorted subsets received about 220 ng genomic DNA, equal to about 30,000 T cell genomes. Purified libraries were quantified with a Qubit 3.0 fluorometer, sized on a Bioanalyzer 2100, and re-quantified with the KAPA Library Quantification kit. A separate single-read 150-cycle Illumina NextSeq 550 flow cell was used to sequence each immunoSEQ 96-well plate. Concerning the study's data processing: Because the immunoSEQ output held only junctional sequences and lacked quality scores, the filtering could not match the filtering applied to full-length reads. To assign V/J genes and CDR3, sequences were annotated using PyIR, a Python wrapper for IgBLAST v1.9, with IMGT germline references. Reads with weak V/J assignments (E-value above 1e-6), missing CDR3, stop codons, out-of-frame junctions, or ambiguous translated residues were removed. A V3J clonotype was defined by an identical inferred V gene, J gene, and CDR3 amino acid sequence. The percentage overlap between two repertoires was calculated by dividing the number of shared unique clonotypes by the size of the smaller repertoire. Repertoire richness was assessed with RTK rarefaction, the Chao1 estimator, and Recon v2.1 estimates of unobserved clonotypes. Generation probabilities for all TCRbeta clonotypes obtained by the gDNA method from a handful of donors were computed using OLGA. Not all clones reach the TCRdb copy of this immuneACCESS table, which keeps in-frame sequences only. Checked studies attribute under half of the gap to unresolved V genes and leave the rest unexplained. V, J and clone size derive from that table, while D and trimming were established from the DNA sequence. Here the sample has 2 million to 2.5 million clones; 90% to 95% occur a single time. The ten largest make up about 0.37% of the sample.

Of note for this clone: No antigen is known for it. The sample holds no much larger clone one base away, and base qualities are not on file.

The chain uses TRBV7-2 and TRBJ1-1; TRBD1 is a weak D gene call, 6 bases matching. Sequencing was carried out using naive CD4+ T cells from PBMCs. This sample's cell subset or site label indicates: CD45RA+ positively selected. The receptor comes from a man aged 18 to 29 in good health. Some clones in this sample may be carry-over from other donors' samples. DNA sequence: TGTGCCAGCAGCTTATTAGGGGGAGGGTCCACCCCACGAGCTTTCTTT. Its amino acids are CASSLLGGGSTPRAFF. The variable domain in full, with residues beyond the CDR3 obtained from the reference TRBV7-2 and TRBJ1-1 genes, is GAGVSQSPSNKVTEKGKDVELRCDPISGHTALYWYRQSLGQGLEFLIYFQGNSAPDKSGLPSDRFSAERTGGSVSTLTIQRTQQEDSAVYLCASSLLGGGSTPRAFFGQGTRLTVV.